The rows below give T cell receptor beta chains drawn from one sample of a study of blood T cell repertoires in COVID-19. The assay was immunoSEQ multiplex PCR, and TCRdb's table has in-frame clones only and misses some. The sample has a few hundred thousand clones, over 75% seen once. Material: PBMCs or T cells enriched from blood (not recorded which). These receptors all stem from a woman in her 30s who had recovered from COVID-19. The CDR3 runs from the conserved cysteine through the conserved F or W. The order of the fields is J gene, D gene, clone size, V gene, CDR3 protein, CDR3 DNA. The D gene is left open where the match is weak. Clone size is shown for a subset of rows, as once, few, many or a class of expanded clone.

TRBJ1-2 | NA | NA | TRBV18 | CASSPLPGSDRDGYTF | TGTGCCAGCTCACCTCTCCCGGGGTCTGATCGGGATGGCTACACCTTC
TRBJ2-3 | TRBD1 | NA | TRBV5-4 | CASSLIGQGTDTQYF | TGTGCCAGCAGCTTGATTGGACAGGGGACAGATACGCAGTATTTT
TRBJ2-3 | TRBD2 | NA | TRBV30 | CAWSELAGVPTDTQYF | TGTGCCTGGAGCGAACTAGCGGGGGTACCCACAGATACGCAGTATTTT
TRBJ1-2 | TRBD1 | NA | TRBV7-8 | CASSPGTGYNYGYTF | TGTGCCAGCAGCCCCGGGACAGGCTATAACTATGGCTACACCTTC
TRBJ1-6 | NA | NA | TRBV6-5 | CASGNTINSPLHF | TGTGCCAGCGGTAACACGATTAATTCACCCCTCCACTTT
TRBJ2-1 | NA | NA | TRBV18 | CASSPLRHGAGPTSSYNEQFF | TGTGCCAGCTCACCTCTTCGCCATGGGGCTGGGCCGACGAGCTCCTACAATGAGCAGTTCTTC
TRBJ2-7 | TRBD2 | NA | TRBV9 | CASGRGVDYEQYF | TGTGCCAGCGGGAGGGGAGTGGACTACGAGCAGTACTTC
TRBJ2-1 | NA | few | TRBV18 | CASSPEGTFSSYNEQFF | TGTGCCAGCTCACCCGAAGGGACTTTTAGCTCCTACAATGAGCAGTTCTTC
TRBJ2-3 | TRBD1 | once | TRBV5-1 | CASSLTGQLTSTDTQYF | TGCGCCAGCAGCTTAACGGGACAGCTAACTAGCACAGATACGCAGTATTTT
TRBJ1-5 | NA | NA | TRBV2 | CASDGGNQPQHF | TGTGCCAGCGACGGAGGCAATCAGCCCCAGCATTTT
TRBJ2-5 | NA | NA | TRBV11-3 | CASSLAGERQETQYF | TGTGCCAGCAGCTTAGCGGGTGAAAGGCAAGAGACCCAGTACTTC
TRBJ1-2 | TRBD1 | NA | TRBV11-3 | CASSTGANYGYTF | TGTGCCAGCAGCACAGGGGCTAACTATGGCTACACCTTC
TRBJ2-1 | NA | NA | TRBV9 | CASSVGGGTYNEQFF | TGTGCCAGCAGCGTTGGGGGAGGTACCTACAATGAGCAGTTCTTC
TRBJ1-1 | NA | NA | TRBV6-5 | CASSISPAKTEAFF | TGTGCCAGCAGTATAAGCCCCGCGAAGACTGAAGCTTTCTTT
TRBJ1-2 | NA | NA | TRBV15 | CATSRDHWEINYGYTF | TGTGCCACCAGCAGAGATCATTGGGAGATCAACTATGGCTACACCTTC
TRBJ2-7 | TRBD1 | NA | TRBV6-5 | CASSFLGDRSYEQYF | TGTGCCAGCAGTTTCCTTGGGGACAGGAGCTACGAGCAGTACTTC
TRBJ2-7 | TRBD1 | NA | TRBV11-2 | CASSFRRQGLGEQYF | TGTGCCAGCAGCTTTCGGAGACAGGGGCTCGGGGAGCAGTACTTC
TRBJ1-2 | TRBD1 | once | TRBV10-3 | CAISESLGRGDYGYTF | TGTGCCATCAGTGAGTCGTTGGGCAGGGGGGACTATGGCTACACCTTC
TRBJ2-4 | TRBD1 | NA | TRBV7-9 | CASSSGTALAKNIQYF | TGTGCCAGCAGCTCAGGGACAGCCCTAGCCAAAAACATTCAGTACTTC
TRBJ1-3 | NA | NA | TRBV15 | CATSREGQFVGTIYF | TGTGCCACCAGCAGAGAAGGACAGTTTGTCGGCACCATATATTTT
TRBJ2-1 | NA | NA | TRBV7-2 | CASSSMTANNEQFF | TGTGCCAGCAGCTCCATGACTGCCAACAATGAGCAGTTCTTC
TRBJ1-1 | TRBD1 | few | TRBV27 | CASSLNRGGSWAAFF | TGTGCCAGCAGTTTAAACAGGGGCGGTTCCTGGGCCGCTTTCTTT
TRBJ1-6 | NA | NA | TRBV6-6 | CASSRGNEGVLSPLHF | TGTGCCAGCAGCCGCGGCAATGAGGGGGTATTGTCACCCCTCCACTTT
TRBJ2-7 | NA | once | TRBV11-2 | CASSSGLTWGTGYEQYF | TGTGCCAGCAGCTCAGGGCTGACCTGGGGCACCGGCTACGAGCAGTACTTC
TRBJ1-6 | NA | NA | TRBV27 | CASSRVVGGSPLHF | TGTGCCAGCAGCCGCGTAGTCGGTGGTTCACCCCTCCACTTT
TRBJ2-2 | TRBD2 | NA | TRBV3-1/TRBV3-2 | CASSPLAQNTGELFF | TGTGCCAGCAGCCCACTAGCGCAGAACACCGGGGAGCTGTTTTTT
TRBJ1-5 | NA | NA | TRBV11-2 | CASSSSGQPQHF | TGTGCCAGCAGCTCATCAGGGCAGCCCCAGCATTTT
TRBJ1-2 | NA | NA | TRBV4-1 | CASRKTQGSERGYTF | TGCGCCAGCAGAAAGACACAGGGATCAGAAAGGGGCTACACCTTC
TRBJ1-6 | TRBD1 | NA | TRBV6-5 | CASINRGPRDSPLHF | TGTGCCAGCATCAACAGGGGCCCGCGGGATTCACCCCTCCACTTT
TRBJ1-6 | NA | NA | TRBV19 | CASSPVDYNSPLHF | TGTGCCAGTAGTCCCGTAGACTATAATTCACCCCTCCACTTT
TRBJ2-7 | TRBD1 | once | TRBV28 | CASSLGQGYTSYEQYF | TGTGCCAGCAGTTTAGGACAGGGCTATACCTCCTACGAGCAGTACTTC
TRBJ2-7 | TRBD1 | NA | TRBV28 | CASTPGQGFYEQYF | TGTGCCAGCACCCCGGGACAGGGATTCTACGAGCAGTACTTC
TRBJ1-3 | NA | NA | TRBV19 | CASSLRTVENTIYF | TGTGCCAGTAGTCTAAGGACAGTGGAAAACACCATATATTTT
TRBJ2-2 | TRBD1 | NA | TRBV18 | CASSPPDRRTGELFF | TGTGCCAGCTCACCACCGGACAGGAGGACCGGGGAGCTGTTTTTT
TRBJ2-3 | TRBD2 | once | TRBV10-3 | CAISPGGASDTQYF | TGTGCCATCAGCCCGGGGGGGGCGTCAGATACGCAGTATTTT
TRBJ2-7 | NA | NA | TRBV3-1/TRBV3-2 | CASTLNLGDYEQYF | TGTGCCAGCACCCTTAACCTCGGGGACTACGAGCAGTACTTC
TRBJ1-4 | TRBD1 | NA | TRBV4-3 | CASSLQGAGEKLFF | TGCGCCAGCAGCCTACAGGGGGCAGGTGAAAAACTGTTTTTT
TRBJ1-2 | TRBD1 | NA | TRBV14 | CASSQDLGLGQSYGYTF | TGTGCCAGCAGCCAAGATTTAGGTTTGGGACAGAGCTATGGCTACACCTTC
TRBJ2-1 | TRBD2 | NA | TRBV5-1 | CASSRLSGTYNEQFF | TGCGCCAGCAGCCGTCTTAGCGGGACGTATAATGAGCAGTTCTTC
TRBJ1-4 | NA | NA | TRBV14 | CASSQETPRGLTNEKLFF | TGTGCCAGCAGCCAAGAAACCCCACGGGGGTTAACTAATGAAAAACTGTTTTTT
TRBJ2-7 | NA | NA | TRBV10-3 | CAISESGLYSYEQYF | TGTGCCATCAGTGAATCCGGACTCTACTCCTACGAGCAGTACTTC
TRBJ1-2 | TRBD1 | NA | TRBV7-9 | CASSLATGGVYGYTF | TGTGCCAGCAGCTTAGCGACAGGGGGCGTCTATGGCTACACCTTC
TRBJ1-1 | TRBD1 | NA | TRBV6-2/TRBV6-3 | CASSSTGVPNTEAFF | TGTGCCAGCAGTTCGACAGGGGTGCCCAACACTGAAGCTTTCTTT
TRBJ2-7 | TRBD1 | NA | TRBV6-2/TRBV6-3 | CASSEPGQGSYEQYF | TGTGCCAGCAGCGAGCCGGGACAGGGGAGCTACGAGCAGTACTTC
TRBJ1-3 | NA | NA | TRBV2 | CASSLQGNTIYF | TGTGCCAGCAGTCTTCAGGGAAACACCATATATTTT
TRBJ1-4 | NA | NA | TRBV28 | CASSLAGINEKLFF | TGTGCCAGCAGTTTGGCTGGTATCAATGAAAAACTGTTTTTT